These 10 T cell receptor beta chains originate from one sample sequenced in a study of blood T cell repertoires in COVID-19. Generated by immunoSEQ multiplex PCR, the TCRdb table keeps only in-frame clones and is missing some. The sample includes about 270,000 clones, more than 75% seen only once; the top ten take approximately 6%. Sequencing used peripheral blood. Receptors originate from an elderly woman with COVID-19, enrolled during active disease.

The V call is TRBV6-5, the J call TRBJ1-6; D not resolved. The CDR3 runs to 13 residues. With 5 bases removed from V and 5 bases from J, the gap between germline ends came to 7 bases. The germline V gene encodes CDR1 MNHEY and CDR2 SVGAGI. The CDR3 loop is CASSPTDNSPLHF. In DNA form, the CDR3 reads TGTGCCAGCAGTCCCACGGATAATTCACCCCTCCACTTT.

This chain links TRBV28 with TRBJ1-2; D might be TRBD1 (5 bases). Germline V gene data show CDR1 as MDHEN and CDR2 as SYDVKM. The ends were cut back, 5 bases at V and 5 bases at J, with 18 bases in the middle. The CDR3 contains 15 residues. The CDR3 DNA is TGTGCCAGCAGTCCCGCCCCCGGGGGGGAGTATGGCTACACCTTC. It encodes CASSPAPGGEYGYTF.

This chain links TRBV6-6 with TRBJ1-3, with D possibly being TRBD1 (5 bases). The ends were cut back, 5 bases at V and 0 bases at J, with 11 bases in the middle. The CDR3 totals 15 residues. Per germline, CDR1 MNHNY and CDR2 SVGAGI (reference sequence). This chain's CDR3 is CASSEVTASGNTIYF. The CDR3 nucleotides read TGTGCCAGCAGTGAGGTGACAGCCTCTGGAAACACCATATATTTT.

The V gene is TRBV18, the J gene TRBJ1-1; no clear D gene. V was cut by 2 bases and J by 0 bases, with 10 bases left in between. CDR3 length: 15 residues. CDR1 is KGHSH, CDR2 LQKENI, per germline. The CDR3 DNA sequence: TGTGCCAGCTCACCAGGGCCCGCCATGAACACTGAAGCTTTCTTT. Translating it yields CASSPGPAMNTEAFF.

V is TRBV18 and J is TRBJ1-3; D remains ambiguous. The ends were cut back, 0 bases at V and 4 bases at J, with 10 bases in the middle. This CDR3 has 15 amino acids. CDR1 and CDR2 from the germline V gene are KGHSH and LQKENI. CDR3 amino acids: CASSPPSERGNTIYF. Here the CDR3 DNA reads TGTGCCAGCTCACCACCGAGCGAAAGGGGAAACACCATATATTTT.

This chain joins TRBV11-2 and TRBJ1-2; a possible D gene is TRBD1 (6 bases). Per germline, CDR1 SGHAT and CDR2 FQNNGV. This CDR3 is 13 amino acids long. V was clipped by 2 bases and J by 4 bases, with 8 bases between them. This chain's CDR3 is CASSLRTVYGYTF. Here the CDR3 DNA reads TGTGCCAGCAGCTTACGGACAGTCTATGGCTACACCTTC.

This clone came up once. In nucleotides, the CDR3 is TGTGCCAGCAGCTTAGTGTATAGGGGTATAATAGGTGGCTACACCTTC. This sequence encodes CASSLVYRGIIGGYTF. The V gene is TRBV7-2, the J gene TRBJ1-2, with D possibly TRBD1 on 5 matching bases. With 1 base removed from V and 7 bases from J, the gap between germline ends came to 19 bases. Germline V gene lookup returns CDR1 SGHTA and CDR2 FQGNSA. The CDR3 is made up of 16 amino acids.

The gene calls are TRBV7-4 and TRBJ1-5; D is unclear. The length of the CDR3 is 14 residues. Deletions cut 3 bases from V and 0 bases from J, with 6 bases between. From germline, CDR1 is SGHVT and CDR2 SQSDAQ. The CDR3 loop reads CASSLYSSNQPQHF. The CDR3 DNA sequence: TGTGCCAGCAGCTTGTATTCTAGCAATCAGCCCCAGCATTTT. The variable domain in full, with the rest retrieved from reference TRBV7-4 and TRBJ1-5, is GAGVSQSPRYKVAKRGRDVALRCDSISGHVTLYWYRQTLGQGSEVLTYSQSDAQRDKSGRPSGRFSAERPERSVSTLKIQRTEQGDSAVYLCASSLYSSNQPQHFGDGTRLSIL.

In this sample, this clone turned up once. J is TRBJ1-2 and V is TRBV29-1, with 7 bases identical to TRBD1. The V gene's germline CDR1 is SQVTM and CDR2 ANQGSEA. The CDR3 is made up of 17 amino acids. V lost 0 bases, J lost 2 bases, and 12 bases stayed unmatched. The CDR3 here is CSVEDRGVGGANYGYTF. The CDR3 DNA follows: TGCAGCGTTGAAGATCGAGGTGTAGGGGGCGCGAACTATGGCTACACCTTC.

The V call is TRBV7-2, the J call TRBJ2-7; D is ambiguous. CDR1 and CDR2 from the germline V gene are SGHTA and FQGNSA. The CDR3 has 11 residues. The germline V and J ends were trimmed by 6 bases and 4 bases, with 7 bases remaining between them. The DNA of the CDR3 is TGTGCCAGCAGTAATGTTTACGAGCAGTACTTC. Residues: CASSNVYEQYF.